This TCR beta chain derives from a study of T cell changes during pregnancy in multiple sclerosis. CDR3 length equals 15 residues. CDR1 is SGDLS and CDR2 is YYNGEE in the germline V gene. V dropped 0 bases and J dropped 3; count of bases not matched to a gene: 4. Sequenced by immunoSEQ multiplex PCR; TCRdb stores in-frame clones only, minus some. Here the sample spans approximately 93,000 clones, about 91% being singletons. The rearrangement joins TRBV9 to TRBJ2-7; TRBD2 aligns across 9 bases. Here the sequenced sample was peripheral blood, taken in the first trimester of pregnancy. The receptor was isolated from a female donor in good health, enrolled as a control in a pregnancy study. CDR3 in amino acids: CASSVAAAGGYEQYF. CDR3 nucleotide sequence: TGTGCCAGCAGCGTAGCTGCAGCGGGGGGCTACGAGCAGTACTTC.